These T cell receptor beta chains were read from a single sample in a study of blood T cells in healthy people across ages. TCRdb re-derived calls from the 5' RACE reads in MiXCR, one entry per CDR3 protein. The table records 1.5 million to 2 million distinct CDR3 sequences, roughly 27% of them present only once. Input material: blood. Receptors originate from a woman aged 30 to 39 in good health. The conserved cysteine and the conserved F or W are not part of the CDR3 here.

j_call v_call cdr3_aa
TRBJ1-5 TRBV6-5 ASSYIQGAQPQH
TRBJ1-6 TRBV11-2 ASSFLTGSDSPLH
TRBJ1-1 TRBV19 ASSIEHTGGTTEAF
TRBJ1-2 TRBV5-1 ASSFVRGKSGYI
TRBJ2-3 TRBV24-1 ATKGSTDTQY
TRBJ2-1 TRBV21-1 ASSLRVAESSYNEQF
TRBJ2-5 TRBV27 ASSPFLAGEETQY
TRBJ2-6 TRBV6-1 ASSGQAAGSGANVLT
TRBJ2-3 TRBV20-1 SARDSGGGDTQY
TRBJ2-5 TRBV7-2 ASSFNLAGGPETQY
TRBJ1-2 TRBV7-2 ASSSGQDRPLYGYT
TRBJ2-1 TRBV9 ASSPRGGDPRYDEQF
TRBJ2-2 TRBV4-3 AGSVRGAGELF
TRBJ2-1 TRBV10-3 AVQTSGGYNEQF
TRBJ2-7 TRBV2 ASTRGSLNYEQY
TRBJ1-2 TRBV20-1 SAIQGEDGYT
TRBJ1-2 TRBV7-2 ASSLDGGRSNGYT
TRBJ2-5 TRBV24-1 ATSEAGTGGPETQY
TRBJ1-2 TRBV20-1 SATKQGSPSNYGYT
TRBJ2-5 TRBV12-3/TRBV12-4 ASSWQGALETQY
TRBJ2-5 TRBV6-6 ASSHAGLADQETQY
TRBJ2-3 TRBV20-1 SAKSWAGGVPDTQY
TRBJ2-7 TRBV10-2 ASRVDRDGGEQY
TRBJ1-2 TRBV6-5 ASRRGTGTYGYT
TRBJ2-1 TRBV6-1 ASSLSGTGDEQF
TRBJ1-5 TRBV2 ASLRDRGAQPQH
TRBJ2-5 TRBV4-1 ASSDTSSGQETQY
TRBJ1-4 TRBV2 ASNGPGATNEKLF
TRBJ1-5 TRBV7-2 ASSSTSGVGQPQH
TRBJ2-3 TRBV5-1 ASRDSPPDTQY
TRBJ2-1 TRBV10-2 ASRNGAYNEQF
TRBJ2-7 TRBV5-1 ASSFTHDSGSYEQY
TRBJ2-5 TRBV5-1 ASSLTAAGGETQY
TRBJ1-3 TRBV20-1 SARDWGTGAGNTIY
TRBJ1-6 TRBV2 ASSGRTGTPYNSPLH
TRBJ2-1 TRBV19 ASSPRDRGPVNEQF
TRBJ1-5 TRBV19 ACSDGQGVYSNQPQH
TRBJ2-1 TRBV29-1 SGRSSNNEQF
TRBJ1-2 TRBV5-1 ASSPGTVHGYT
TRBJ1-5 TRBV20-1 SATRTGRQPQH
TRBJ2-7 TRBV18 ASSPRTDAYEQY
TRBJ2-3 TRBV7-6 ASSLEPDTDTQY
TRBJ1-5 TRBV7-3 ASSPWGQTPNQPQH
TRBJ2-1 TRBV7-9 ASSHPGLRQF
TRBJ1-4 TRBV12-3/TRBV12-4 ASTISTNRGGNEKLF
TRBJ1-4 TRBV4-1 ASSHLWRQGDEKLF
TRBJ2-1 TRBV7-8 ASSSNKGNEQF
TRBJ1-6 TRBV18 ASSPGQGQNSPLH
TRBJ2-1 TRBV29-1 SVVGGPLSNEQF
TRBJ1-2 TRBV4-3 ASSQPTDREYGYT
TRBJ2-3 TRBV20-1 SARGQNTDTQY
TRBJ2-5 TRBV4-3 ASSQDVFQETQY
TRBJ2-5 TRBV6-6 ASTPRGAEGETQY
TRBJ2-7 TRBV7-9 ASSFPLAGETYEQY
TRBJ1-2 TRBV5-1 ASSPLMAYGYT
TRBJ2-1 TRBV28 ASRADGNEQF
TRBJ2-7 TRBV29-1 SAQTSGGGRPYEQY